The present entry profiles one T cell receptor (beta chain) with its context. Survey-level immunoSEQ sequencing profiled the TCR beta repertoire. Using immunoSEQ multiplex PCR, the repertoire was profiled, and TCRdb retains in-frame clones only, with some absent. In the table there are under 90,000 clones, 85% to 95% of which are singletons. The V gene lost 5 bases and the J gene lost 0 bases, with 10 bases spanning the gap. CDR3 length: 15 amino acids. Germline V lookup: CDR1 SEHNR, CDR2 FQNEAQ (reference sequence). This chain joins TRBV7-9 and TRBJ2-2; D gene unclear. This sequence originates from a man aged 35 to 55 with rheumatoid arthritis. The sequencing sample was made of PBMCs. The DNA for the CDR3 is TGTGCCAGCAGCCTCACGCCCGCGAACACCGGGGAGCTGTTTTTT. Its protein is CASSLTPANTGELFF. Full variable domain (rest looked up from reference TRBV7-9 and TRBJ2-2): DTGVSQNPRHKITKRGQNVTFRCDPISEHNRLYWYRQTLGQGPEFLTYFQNEAQLEKSRLLSDRFSAERPKGSFSTLEIQRTEQGDSAMYLCASSLTPANTGELFFGEGSRLTVL.